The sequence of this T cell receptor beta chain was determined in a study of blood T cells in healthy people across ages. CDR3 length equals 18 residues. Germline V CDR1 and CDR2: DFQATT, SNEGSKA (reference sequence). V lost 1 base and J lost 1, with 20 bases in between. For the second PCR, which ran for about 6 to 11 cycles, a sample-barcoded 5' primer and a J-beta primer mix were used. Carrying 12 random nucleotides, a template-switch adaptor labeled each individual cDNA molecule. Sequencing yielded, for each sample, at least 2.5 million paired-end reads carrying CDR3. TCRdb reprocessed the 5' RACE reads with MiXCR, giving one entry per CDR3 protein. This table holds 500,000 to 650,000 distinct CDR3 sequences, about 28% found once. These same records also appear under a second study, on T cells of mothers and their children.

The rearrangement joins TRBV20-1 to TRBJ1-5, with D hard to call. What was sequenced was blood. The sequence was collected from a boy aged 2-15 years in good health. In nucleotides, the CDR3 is TGCAGTGCTAGAGCGGTGGGCCTACGAGGACGCAGCAATCAGCCCCAGCATTTT. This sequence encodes CSARAVGLRGRSNQPQHF.